The present T cell receptor (beta chain) was sequenced within a study of blood T cells in healthy people across ages. Isolated per sample were at least 7 million PBMCs. This clonotype came up many times. The antigen remains unidentified. Study-wide findings and caveats: Measured against age, TCR beta diversity per million T cells decreased in a roughly linear manner. Long-lived donors had more naive CD4+ cells and higher diversity than aged donors. With unsorted PBMCs, a conclusive comparison of naive versus antigen-experienced cells was not possible.

This CDR3 has 16 amino acids. CDR1 and CDR2 (germline): MGHRA, YSYEKL. With V trimmed by 0 bases and J by 6 bases, 10 bases remained unmatched. For the second PCR, which ran for about 7 to 11 cycles, a sample-barcoded 5' primer and a J-beta primer mix were used. TCRdb re-analysed the 5' RACE reads in MiXCR, keeping a single row per CDR3 protein. The repertoire holds hundreds of thousands of distinct CDR3 sequences, with approximately 30% as singletons. The receptor's source is a woman older than 75 in good health. The chain uses TRBV4-1 and TRBJ2-7; 8 nucleotides agree with TRBD2. Sequencing used blood. CDR3 protein: CASSQDGAGGPLEQYF. The CDR3, as DNA: TGCGCCAGCAGCCAAGACGGGGCGGGGGGTCCTCTCGAGCAGTACTTC.